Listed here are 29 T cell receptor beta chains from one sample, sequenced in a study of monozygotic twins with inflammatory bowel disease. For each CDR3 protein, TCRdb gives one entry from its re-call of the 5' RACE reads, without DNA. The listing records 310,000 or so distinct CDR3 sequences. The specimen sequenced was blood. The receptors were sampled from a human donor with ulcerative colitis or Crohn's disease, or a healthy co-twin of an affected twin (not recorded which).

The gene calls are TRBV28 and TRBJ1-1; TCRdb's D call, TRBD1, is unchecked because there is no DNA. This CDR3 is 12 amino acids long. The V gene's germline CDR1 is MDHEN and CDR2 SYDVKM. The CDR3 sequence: CASSSTANSAFF.

The CDR3 is CASSLRDLRTDTQYF. V and J are TRBV5-1 and TRBJ2-3; TCRdb returns TRBD2, unconfirmable since there is no DNA. Germline V lookup: CDR1 SGHRS, CDR2 YFSETQ. CDR3 length equals 15 residues. Drawing the rest from reference TRBV5-1 and TRBJ2-3, the complete variable domain is KAGVTQTPRYLIKTRGQQVTLSCSPISGHRSVSWYQQTPGQGLQFLFEYFSETQRNKGNFPGRFSGRQFSNSRSEMNVSTLELGDSALYLCASSLRDLRTDTQYFGPGTRLTVL.

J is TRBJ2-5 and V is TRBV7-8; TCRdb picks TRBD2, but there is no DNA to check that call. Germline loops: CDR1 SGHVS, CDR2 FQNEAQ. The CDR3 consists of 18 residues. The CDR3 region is CASSLSVPGLAGQETQYF.

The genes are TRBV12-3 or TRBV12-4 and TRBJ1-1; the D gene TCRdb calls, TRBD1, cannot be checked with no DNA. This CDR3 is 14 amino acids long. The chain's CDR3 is CASSGQGSGTEAFF.

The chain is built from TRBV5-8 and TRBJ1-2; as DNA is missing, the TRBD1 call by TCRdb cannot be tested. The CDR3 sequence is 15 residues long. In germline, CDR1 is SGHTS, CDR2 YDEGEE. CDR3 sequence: CASSYYRGPSDGYTF.

The CDR3: CASSRRAQFHYGYTF. The chain links TRBV7-2 to TRBJ1-2; the D call of TRBD1 rests on TCRdb alone, since no DNA is present to check it. There are 15 residues in the CDR3. In germline, CDR1 is SGHTA, CDR2 FQGNSA.

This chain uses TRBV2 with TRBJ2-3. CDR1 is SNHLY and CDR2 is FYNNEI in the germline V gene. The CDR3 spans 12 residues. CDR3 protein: CASSDHPDTQYF.

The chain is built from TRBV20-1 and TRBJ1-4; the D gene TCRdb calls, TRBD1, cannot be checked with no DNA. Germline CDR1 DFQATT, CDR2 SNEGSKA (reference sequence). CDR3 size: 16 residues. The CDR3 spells CSAPVRGGWTNEKLFF.

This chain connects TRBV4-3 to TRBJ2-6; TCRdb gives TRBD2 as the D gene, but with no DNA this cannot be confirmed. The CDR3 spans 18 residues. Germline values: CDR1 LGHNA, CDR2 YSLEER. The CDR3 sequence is CASSQDDERRAGANVLTF.

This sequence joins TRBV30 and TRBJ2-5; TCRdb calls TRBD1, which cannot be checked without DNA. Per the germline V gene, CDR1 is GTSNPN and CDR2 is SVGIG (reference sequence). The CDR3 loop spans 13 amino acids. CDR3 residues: CAWSVDRAETQYF. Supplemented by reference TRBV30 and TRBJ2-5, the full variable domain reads SQTIHQWPATLVQPVGSPLSLECTVEGTSNPNLYWYRQAAGRGLQLLFYSVGIGQISSEVPQNLSASRPQDRQFILSSKKLLLSDSGFYLCAWSVDRAETQYFGPGTRLLVL.

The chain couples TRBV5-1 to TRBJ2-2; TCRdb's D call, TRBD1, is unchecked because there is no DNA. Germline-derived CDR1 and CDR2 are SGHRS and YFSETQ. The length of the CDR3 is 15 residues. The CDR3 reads CASSLEGQYTGELFF.

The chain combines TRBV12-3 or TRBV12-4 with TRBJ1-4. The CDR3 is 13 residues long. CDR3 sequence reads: CASRRAAEGKLFF.

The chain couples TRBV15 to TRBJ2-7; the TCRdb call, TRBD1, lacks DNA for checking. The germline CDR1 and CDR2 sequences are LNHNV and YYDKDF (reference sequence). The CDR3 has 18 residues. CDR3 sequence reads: CATSRLPPGGQPMFEQYF.

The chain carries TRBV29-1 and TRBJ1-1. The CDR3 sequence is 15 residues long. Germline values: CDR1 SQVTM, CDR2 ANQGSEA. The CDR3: CSVEDRKGVNSEAFF.

CDR3 loop: CAWSVGLAYNEQFF. The gene calls are TRBV30 and TRBJ2-1. Germline V CDR1 and CDR2: GTSNPN, SVGIG (reference sequence). CDR3 length: 14 residues.

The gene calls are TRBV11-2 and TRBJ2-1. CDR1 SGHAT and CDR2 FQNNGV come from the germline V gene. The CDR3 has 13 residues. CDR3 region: CASSLALRNEQFF.

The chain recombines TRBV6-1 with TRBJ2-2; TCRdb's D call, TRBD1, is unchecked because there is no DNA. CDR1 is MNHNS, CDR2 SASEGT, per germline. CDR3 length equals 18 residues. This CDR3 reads CASNPGPIQTSNTGELFF.

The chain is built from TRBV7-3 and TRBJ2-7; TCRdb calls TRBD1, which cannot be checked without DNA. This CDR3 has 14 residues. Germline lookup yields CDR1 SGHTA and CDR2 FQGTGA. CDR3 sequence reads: CASSFQGGGYEQYF.

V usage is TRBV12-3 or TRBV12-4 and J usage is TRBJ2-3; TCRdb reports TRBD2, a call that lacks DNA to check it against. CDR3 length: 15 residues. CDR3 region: CASSAGLAGTDTQYF.

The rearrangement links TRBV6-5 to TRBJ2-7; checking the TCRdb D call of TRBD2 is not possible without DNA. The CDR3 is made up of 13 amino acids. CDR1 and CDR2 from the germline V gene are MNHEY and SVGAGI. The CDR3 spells CASRTSGGYEQYF.

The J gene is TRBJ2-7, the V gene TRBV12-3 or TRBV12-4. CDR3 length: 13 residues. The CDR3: CASSHSSRYEQYF.

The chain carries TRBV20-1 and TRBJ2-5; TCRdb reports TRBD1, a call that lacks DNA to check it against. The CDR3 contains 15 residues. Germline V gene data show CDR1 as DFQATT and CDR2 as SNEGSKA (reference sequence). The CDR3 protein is CSASRQGARQETQYF.

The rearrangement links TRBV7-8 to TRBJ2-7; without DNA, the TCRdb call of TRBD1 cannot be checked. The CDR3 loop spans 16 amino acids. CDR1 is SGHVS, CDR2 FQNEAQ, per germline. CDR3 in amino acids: CASSYRPQGISYEQYF.

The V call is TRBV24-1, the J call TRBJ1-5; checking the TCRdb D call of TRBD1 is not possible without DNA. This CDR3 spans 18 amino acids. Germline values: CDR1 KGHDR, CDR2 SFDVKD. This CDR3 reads CATSDGTGGPYSNQPQHF.

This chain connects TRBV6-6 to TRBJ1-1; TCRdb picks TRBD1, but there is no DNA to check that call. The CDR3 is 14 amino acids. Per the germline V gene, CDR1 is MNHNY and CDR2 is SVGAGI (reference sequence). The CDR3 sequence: CASSSRAGNTEAFF.

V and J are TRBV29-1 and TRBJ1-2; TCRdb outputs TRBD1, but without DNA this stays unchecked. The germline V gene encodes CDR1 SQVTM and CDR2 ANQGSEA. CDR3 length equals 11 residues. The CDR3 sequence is CSAPTGAGYTF.

The CDR3 loop reads CASSLAGQGARREQFF. V is TRBV5-5 and J is TRBJ2-1; absent DNA, TCRdb's TRBD1 call cannot be checked. CDR1 and CDR2 (germline): SGHKS, YYEKEE (reference sequence). The CDR3 spans 16 residues. The full variable domain, its missing parts supplied by reference TRBV5-5 and TRBJ2-1, is DAGVTQSPTHLIKTRGQQVTLRCSPISGHKSVSWYQQVLGQGPQFIFQYYEKEERGRGNFPDRFSARQFPNYSSELNVNALLLGDSALYLCASSLAGQGARREQFFGPGTRLTVL.

CDR3 protein: CASSSGQTNEKLFF. The rearrangement joins TRBV5-1 to TRBJ1-4; TCRdb reports TRBD1, a call that lacks DNA to check it against. Germline CDR1 SGHRS, CDR2 YFSETQ. The CDR3 spans 14 residues.

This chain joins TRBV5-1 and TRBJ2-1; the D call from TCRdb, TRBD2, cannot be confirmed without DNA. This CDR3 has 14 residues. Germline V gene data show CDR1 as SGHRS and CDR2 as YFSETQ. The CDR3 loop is CASSQLAGINEQFF.